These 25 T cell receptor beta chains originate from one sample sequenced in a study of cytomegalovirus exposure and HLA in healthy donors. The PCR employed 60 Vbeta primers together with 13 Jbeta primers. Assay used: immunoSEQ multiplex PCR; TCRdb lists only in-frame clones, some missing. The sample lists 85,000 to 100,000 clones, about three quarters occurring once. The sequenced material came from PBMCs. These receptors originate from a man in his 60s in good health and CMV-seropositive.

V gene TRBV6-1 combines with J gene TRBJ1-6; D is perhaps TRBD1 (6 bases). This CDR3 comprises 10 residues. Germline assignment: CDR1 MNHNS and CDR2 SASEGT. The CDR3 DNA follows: TGTGCGTCAGGGGCTTCACCCCTCCACTTT. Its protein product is CASGASPLHF.

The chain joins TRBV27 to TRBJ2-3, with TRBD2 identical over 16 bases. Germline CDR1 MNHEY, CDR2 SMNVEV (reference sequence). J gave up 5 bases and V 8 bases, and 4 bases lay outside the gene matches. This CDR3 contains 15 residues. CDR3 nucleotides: TGTGCCAGCCTGGGACTAGCGGGGGGGAAAGATACGCAGTATTTT. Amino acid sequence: CASLGLAGGKDTQYF.

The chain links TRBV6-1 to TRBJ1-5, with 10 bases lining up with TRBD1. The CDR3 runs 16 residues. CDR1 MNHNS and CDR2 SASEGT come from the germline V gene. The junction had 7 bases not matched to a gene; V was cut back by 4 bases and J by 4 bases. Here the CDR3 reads CASSARDRGGNQPQHF. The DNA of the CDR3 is TGTGCCAGCAGTGCCCGGGACAGGGGAGGGAATCAGCCCCAGCATTTT.

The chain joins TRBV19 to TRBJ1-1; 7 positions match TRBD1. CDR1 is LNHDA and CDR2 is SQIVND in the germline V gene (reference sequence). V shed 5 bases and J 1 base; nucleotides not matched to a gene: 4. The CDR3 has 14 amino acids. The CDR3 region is CASSADRENTEAFF. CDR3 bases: TGTGCCAGTAGTGCAGACAGGGAGAACACTGAAGCTTTCTTT.

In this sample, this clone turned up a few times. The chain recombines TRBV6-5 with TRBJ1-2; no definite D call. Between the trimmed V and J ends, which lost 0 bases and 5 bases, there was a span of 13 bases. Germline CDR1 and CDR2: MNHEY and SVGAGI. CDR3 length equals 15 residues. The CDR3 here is CASSYSARGRYGYTF. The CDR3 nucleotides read TGTGCCAGCAGTTACTCGGCCAGAGGGAGGTATGGCTACACCTTC.

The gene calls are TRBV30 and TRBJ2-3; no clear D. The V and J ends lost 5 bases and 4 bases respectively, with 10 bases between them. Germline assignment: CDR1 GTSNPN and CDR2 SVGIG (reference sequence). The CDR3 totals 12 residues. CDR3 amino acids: CAWSQLADTQYF. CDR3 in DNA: TGTGCCTGGTCACAGTTGGCAGATACGCAGTATTTT.

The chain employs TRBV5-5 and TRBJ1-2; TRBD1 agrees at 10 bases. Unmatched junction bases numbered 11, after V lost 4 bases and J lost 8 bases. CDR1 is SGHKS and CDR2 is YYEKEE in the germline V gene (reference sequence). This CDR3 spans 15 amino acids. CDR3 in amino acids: CASSLTDDRGQGYTF. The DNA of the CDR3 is TGTGCCAGCAGCCTTACTGACGACAGGGGGCAAGGCTACACCTTC.

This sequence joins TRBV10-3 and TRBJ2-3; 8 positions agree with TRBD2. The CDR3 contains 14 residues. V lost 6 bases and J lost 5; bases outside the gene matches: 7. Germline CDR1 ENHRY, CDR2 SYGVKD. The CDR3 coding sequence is TGTGCCATCAGCCGCGGGGGGCCAGAAGATACGCAGTATTTT. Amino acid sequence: CAISRGGPEDTQYF.

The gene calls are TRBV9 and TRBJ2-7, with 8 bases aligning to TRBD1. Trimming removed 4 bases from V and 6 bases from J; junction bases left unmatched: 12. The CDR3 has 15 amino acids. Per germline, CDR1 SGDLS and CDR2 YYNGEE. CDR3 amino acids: CASSPQGASRGEQYF. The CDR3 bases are TGTGCCAGCAGCCCCCAGGGGGCGTCAAGAGGCGAGCAGTACTTC.

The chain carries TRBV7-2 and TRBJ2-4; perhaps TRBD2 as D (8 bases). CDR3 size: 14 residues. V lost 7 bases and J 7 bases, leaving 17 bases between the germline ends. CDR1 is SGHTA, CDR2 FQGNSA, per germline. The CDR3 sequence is CASTEGGGGNIQYF. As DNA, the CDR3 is TGTGCCAGCACCGAAGGGGGCGGGGGGAACATTCAGTACTTC.

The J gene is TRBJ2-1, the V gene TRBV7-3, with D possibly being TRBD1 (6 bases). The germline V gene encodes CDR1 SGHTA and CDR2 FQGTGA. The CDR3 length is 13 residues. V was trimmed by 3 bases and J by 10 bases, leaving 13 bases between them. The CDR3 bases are TGTGCCAGCAGCTTTCAGACAGGCGGGGAGCAGTTCTTC. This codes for CASSFQTGGEQFF.

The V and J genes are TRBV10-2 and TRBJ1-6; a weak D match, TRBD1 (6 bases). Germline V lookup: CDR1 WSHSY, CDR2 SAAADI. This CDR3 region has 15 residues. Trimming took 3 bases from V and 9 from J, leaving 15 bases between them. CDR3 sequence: CASSDLGGRRSPLHF. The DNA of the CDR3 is TGCGCCAGCAGTGATTTGGGGGGGCGTCGTTCACCCCTCCACTTT.

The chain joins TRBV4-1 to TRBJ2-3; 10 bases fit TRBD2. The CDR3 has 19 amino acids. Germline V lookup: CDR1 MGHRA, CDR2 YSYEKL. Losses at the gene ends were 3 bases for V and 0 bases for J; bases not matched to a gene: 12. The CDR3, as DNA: TGCGCCAGCAGCCATAATAGGGCTAGCGGGGGCTCTAGCACAGATACGCAGTATTTT. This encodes CASSHNRASGGSSTDTQYF.

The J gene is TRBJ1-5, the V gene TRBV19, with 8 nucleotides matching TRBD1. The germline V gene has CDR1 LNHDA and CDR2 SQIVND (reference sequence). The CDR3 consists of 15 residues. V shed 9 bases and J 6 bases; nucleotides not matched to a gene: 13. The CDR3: CASEMRQGKFQPQHF. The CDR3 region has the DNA TGTGCCAGCGAAATGCGACAGGGGAAGTTTCAGCCCCAGCATTTT.

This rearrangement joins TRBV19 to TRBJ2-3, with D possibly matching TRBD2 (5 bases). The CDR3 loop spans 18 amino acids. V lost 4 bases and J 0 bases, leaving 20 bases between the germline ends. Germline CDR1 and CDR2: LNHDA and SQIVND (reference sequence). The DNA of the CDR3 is TGTGCCAGTAGTAGAACCCCTGGGAGTAGCGTCAGCACAGATACGCAGTATTTT. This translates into CASSRTPGSSVSTDTQYF.

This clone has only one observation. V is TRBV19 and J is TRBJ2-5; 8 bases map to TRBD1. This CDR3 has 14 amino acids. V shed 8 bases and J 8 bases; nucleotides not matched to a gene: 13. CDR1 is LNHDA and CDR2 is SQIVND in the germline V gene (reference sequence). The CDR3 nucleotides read TGTGCCAGTTCCCCCGGGACAGGCGGCCTCACCCAGTACTTC. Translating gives CASSPGTGGLTQYF.

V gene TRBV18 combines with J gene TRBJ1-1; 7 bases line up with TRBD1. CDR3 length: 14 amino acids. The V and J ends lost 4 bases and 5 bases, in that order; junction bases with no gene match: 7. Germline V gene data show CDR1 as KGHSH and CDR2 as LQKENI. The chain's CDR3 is CASSLSAGGTEAFF. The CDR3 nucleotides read TGTGCCAGCTCACTCTCGGCAGGGGGGACTGAAGCTTTCTTT.

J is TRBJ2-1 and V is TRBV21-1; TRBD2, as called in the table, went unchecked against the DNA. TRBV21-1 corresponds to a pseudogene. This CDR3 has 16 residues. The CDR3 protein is CASSLGGKSSYNEQFF. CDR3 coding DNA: TGTGCCAGCAGCCTGGGGGGAAAGAGCTCCTACAATGAGCAGTTCTTC.

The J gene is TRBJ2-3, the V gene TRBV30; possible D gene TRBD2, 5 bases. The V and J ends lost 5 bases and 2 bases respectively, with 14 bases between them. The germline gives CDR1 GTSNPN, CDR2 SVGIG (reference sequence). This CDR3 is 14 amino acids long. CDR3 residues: CAWEDYSFTDTQYF. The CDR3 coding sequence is TGTGCCTGGGAAGACTACTCTTTCACAGATACGCAGTATTTT. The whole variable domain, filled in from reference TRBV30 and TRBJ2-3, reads SQTIHQWPATLVQPVGSPLSLECTVEGTSNPNLYWYRQAAGRGLQLLFYSVGIGQISSEVPQNLSASRPQDRQFILSSKKLLLSDSGFYLCAWEDYSFTDTQYFGPGTRLTVL.

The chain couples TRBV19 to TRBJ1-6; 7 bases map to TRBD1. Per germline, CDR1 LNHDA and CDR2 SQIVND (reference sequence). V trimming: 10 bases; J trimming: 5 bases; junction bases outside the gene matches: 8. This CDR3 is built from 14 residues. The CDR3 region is CATRRDSDNSPLHF. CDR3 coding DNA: TGTGCCACCCGCCGGGACAGCGATAATTCACCCCTCCACTTT. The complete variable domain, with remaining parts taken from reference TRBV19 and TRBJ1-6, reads DGGITQSPKYLFRKEGQNVTLSCEQNLNHDAMYWYRQDPGQGLRLIYYSQIVNDFQKGDIAEGYSVSREKKESFPLTVTSAQKNPTAFYLCATRRDSDNSPLHFGNGTRLTVT.

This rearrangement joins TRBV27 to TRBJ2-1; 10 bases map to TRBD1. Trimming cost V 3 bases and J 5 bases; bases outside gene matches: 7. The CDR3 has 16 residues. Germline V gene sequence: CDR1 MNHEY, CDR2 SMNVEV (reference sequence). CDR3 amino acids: CASSFLGTGEHNEQFF. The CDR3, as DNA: TGTGCCAGCAGTTTCCTCGGGACAGGGGAGCACAATGAGCAGTTCTTC.

CDR3 amino acids: CASSDRQGRADTQYF. The CDR3 DNA is TGTGCCAGCAGCGATCGACAGGGGAGAGCAGATACGCAGTATTTT. The chain has TRBV2 and TRBJ2-3; 8 nucleotides agree with TRBD1. J lost 4 bases, V lost 6 bases, and 9 bases had no gene match. The germline V gene encodes CDR1 SNHLY and CDR2 FYNNEI. The CDR3 sequence is 15 residues long. Full variable domain (missing parts from reference TRBV2 and TRBJ2-3): EPEVTQTPSHQVTQMGQEVILRCVPISNHLYFYWYRQILGQKVEFLVSFYNNEISEKSEIFDDQFSVERPDGSNFTLKIRSTKLEDSAMYFCASSDRQGRADTQYFGPGTRLTVL.

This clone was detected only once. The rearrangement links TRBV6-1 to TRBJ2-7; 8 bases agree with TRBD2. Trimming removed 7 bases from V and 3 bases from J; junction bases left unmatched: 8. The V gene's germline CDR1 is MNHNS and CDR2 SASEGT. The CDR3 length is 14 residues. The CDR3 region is CASMTSGGGYEQYF. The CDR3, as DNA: TGTGCCAGCATGACCAGCGGGGGTGGCTACGAGCAGTACTTC.

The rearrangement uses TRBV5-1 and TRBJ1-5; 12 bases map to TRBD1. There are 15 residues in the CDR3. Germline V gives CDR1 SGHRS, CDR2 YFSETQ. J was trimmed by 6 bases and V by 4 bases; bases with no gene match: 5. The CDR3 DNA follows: TGCGCCAGCAGCCGTGGGACAGGGGGCGGTCAGCCCCAGCATTTT. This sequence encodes CASSRGTGGGQPQHF.

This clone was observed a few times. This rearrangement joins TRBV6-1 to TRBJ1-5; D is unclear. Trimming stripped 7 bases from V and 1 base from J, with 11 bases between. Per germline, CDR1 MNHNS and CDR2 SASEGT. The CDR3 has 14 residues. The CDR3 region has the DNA TGTGCCAGCATTCCAGACAACAGCAATCAGCCCCAGCATTTT. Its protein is CASIPDNSNQPQHF.